The next 28 T cell receptor beta chains were all read from a single sample in a study of OX40 agonist ivuxolimab in advanced cancers. Here immunoSEQ multiplex PCR was the method, and the copy in TCRdb shows in-frame clones only, minus some. The repertoire holds roughly 60,000 clones, with roughly nine tenths as singletons. The sample was CD4+ or CD8+ T cells sorted from blood, taken in a trial of the OX40 agonist ivuxolimab. These receptors were collected from an adult with an advanced solid tumor such as melanoma, head and neck, liver or kidney cancer.

This clone was observed a single time. The rearrangement links TRBV6-1 to TRBJ2-3; no firm D call. CDR3 length: 17 residues. In germline, CDR1 is MNHNS, CDR2 SASEGT. Trimming shortened V by 0 bases and J by 0 bases, and 13 bases separated the two germline ends. The CDR3 is CASSEALSPISTDTQYF. CDR3 nucleotide sequence: TGTGCCAGCAGTGAAGCGCTGTCCCCCATTAGCACAGATACGCAGTATTTT.

The count of this clone is one. The rearrangement joins TRBV7-9 to TRBJ2-6, with TRBD1 matching over 11 bases. J lost 2 bases, V lost 5 bases, and 2 bases had no gene match. The CDR3 length is 16 residues. In germline, CDR1 is SEHNR, CDR2 FQNEAQ (reference sequence). In DNA, the CDR3 is TGTGCCAGCAGCGGACAGGGGGCCGCTGGGGCCAACGTCCTGACTTTC. The encoded protein is CASSGQGAAGANVLTF.

J is TRBJ2-1 and V is TRBV5-1, with D possibly being TRBD1 (7 bases). The CDR3 is 19 amino acids. Germline V gene lookup returns CDR1 SGHRS and CDR2 YFSETQ. V was pared by 0 bases and J by 1 base, with 20 bases between. CDR3 sequence (DNA): TGCGCCAGCAGCTTGGTAACGCGGGACAGCCCGGGGTCCTACAATGAGCAGTTCTTC. Encoded protein: CASSLVTRDSPGSYNEQFF.

The rearrangement links TRBV4-3 to TRBJ2-7; weak D call: TRBD1 (7 bases). V shed 1 base and J shed 0 bases, with 10 bases lying between them. Germline CDR1 LGHNA, CDR2 YSLEER. This CDR3 spans 15 amino acids. The CDR3 DNA reads TGCGCCAGCAGCCAAGGACAGGGAGGCTCCTACGAGCAGTACTTC. It codes for CASSQGQGGSYEQYF.

The chain uses TRBV4-1 and TRBJ2-3, with TRBD2 identical over 9 bases. The CDR3 has 18 residues. Germline V gene sequence: CDR1 MGHRA, CDR2 YSYEKL. J lost 6 bases, V lost 0 bases, and 13 bases had no gene match. The DNA of the CDR3 is TGCGCCAGCAGCCAAGATAGGGCTAGCGGGACCTGGGCGGATACGCAGTATTTT. Translated: CASSQDRASGTWADTQYF.

This rearrangement joins TRBV28 to TRBJ2-1; D may be TRBD1 or TRBD2 (6 bases each). V lost 6 bases and J lost 8, with 17 bases in between. The length of the CDR3 is 14 residues. Germline lookup yields CDR1 MDHEN and CDR2 SYDVKM. In DNA, the CDR3 is TGTGCCAGCAGGAAGGGGGGTTTCTGGGATGAGCAGTTCTTC. This sequence encodes CASRKGGFWDEQFF.

The CDR3 region is CASSYSIFDNEQFF. Written as DNA, the CDR3 is TGTGCCAGCAGTTACTCGATTTTTGACAATGAGCAGTTCTTC. The chain couples TRBV6-9 to TRBJ2-1, with no clear D. The length of the CDR3 is 14 residues. CDR1 and CDR2 (germline): MNHGY, SVAAGI. V dropped 3 bases and J dropped 5 bases, with 11 bases sitting between them.

The V and J genes are TRBV19 and TRBJ2-3; 7 bases match TRBD2. Germline V lookup: CDR1 LNHDA, CDR2 SQIVND (reference sequence). V dropped 3 bases and J dropped 4; count of bases not matched to a gene: 4. The CDR3 has 14 residues. The CDR3 DNA is TGTGCCAGTAGTATTGTGGGAGGGCCAGATACGCAGTATTTT. It specifies CASSIVGGPDTQYF.

The genes are TRBV19 and TRBJ1-5; D is unclear. Germline loops: CDR1 LNHDA, CDR2 SQIVND (reference sequence). V lost 7 bases, J lost 0 bases, and 7 bases lay in between. CDR3 length equals 13 residues. The CDR3 loop is CASTSYSNQPQHF. In DNA form, the CDR3 reads TGTGCCAGTACAAGCTATAGCAATCAGCCCCAGCATTTT.

The V call is TRBV18, the J call TRBJ2-7; 10 bases match TRBD1. Germline values: CDR1 KGHSH, CDR2 LQKENI. V lost 3 bases and J lost 5; bases outside the gene matches: 7. The CDR3 covers 15 residues. The CDR3 sequence is CASSPGTGVFHEQYF. CDR3 bases: TGTGCCAGCTCACCTGGGACAGGGGTTTTCCACGAGCAGTACTTC. Using reference TRBV18 and TRBJ2-7 for the parts outside the CDR3, the full variable domain is NAGVMQNPRHLVRRRGQEARLRCSPMKGHSHVYWYRQLPEEGLKFMVYLQKENIIDESGMPKERFSAEFPKEGPSILRIQQVVRGDSAAYFCASSPGTGVFHEQYFGPGTRLTVT.

This chain uses TRBV13 with TRBJ2-1; D might be TRBD2 (6 bases). The CDR3 covers 17 residues. Trimming shortened V by 1 base and J by 5 bases, and 18 bases separated the two germline ends. The germline CDR1 and CDR2 sequences are PRHDT and FYEKMQ (reference sequence). CDR3 sequence reads: CASSLDGRGGANNEQFF. The CDR3 bases are TGTGCCAGCAGCTTAGACGGTAGGGGCGGGGCGAACAATGAGCAGTTCTTC.

This CDR3 is CASSLEPSVGEQFF. Here the CDR3 DNA reads TGCGCCAGCAGCTTGGAACCCAGCGTTGGTGAGCAGTTCTTC. V usage is TRBV5-1 and J usage is TRBJ2-1; D gene ambiguous. The CDR3 has 14 residues. The V end lost 0 bases, the J end lost 9 bases, and 13 bases lay between the germline ends. Germline CDR1 SGHRS, CDR2 YFSETQ.

This clone occurred once. The CDR3 nucleotides read TGCGCCAGCAGCGCGAGTCCCTACGAGCAGTACTTC. Protein: CASSASPYEQYF. The chain joins TRBV5-1 to TRBJ2-7; D is uncertain. The germline CDR1 and CDR2 sequences are SGHRS and YFSETQ. The CDR3 has 12 residues. The V end was cut by 4 bases, the J end by 2 bases, with 7 bases between.

The J gene is TRBJ2-1, the V gene TRBV28; the D call may be TRBD1 or TRBD2 (5 bases each). The CDR3 length is 12 residues. Germline CDR1 reads MDHEN; CDR2 reads SYDVKM. Here the CDR3 reads CATGQTYNEQFF. The CDR3, as DNA: TGTGCAACGGGGCAGACTTACAATGAGCAGTTCTTC.

This sequence joins TRBV18 and TRBJ2-7; TRBD2 matches 10 bases. With V trimmed by 3 bases and J by 7 bases, 12 bases remained unmatched. CDR3 length: 16 amino acids. Per germline, CDR1 KGHSH and CDR2 LQKENI. The CDR3 region has the DNA TGTGCCAGCTCACCTGGGACTAGCGAAGCACCGGGGGAGCAGTACTTC. Its translation is CASSPGTSEAPGEQYF.

The chain has TRBV27 and TRBJ1-6, with TRBD1 matching 8 bases. Trimming cost V 6 bases and J 6 bases; bases outside gene matches: 13. Germline assignment: CDR1 MNHEY and CDR2 SMNVEV (reference sequence). The CDR3 has 17 residues. CDR3 residues: CASSLGGTTGVNSPLHF. The DNA of the CDR3 is TGTGCCAGCAGCTTGGGGGGGACGACAGGGGTTAATTCACCCCTCCACTTT.

The chain recombines TRBV19 with TRBJ2-1, with TRBD2 matching over 9 bases. Losses at the gene ends were 3 bases for V and 5 bases for J; bases not matched to a gene: 8. This CDR3 is built from 16 residues. The germline V gene encodes CDR1 LNHDA and CDR2 SQIVND (reference sequence). CDR3 bases: TGTGCCAGTAGTATCCTTGCTAGCGGGATCCACAATGAGCAGTTCTTC. Translated, it gives CASSILASGIHNEQFF.

The gene calls are TRBV29-1 and TRBJ2-3, with TRBD2 as a possible D gene (5 bases). CDR3 length: 14 residues. Trimming removed 6 bases at V and 4 bases at J, with 17 bases between. Germline CDR1 and CDR2: SQVTM and ANQGSEA. The CDR3 nucleotides are TGCAGCGTGAACCCCATTAATAGCGCAGATACGCAGTATTTT. It encodes CSVNPINSADTQYF.

This clone was counted a single time. The V call is TRBV13, the J call TRBJ2-7; D not certain. The ends were cut back, 1 base at V and 4 bases at J, with 5 bases in the middle. The CDR3 is 12 amino acids. CDR1 is PRHDT, CDR2 FYEKMQ, per germline (reference sequence). For the CDR3, the DNA is TGTGCCAGCAGCTTAGAGGGTTACGAGCAGTACTTC. Protein sequence: CASSLEGYEQYF.

The chain couples TRBV27 to TRBJ2-7; no clear D. V dropped 5 bases and J dropped 0 bases, with 11 bases sitting between them. Germline CDR1 and CDR2: MNHEY and SMNVEV (reference sequence). CDR3 size: 14 residues. The CDR3 loop reads CASSPIMSSYEQYF. DNA of the CDR3: TGTGCCAGCAGTCCCATTATGTCCTCCTACGAGCAGTACTTC.

This chain joins TRBV19 and TRBJ2-7; 7 bases line up with TRBD1. The CDR3 has 14 amino acids. Germline lookup yields CDR1 LNHDA and CDR2 SQIVND (reference sequence). The V and J ends lost 3 bases and 1 base, in that order; junction bases with no gene match: 3. CDR3 sequence (DNA): TGTGCCAGTAGTATCACAGGGGCGTCCTACGAGCAGTACTTC. This encodes CASSITGASYEQYF.

V is TRBV5-6 and J is TRBJ2-2; TRBD2 agrees at 11 bases. The CDR3 is made up of 18 amino acids. Germline CDR1 reads SGHDT; CDR2 reads YYEEEE. V shed 4 bases, J shed 1 base, and the junction held 9 bases outside the gene matches. CDR3 in DNA: TGTGCCAGCAGCGCGGGGACTAGCGGAGAAAGGAACACCGGGGAGCTGTTTTTT. Its protein is CASSAGTSGERNTGELFF.

The chain recombines TRBV6-5 with TRBJ2-6; D remains ambiguous. The germline CDR1 and CDR2 sequences are MNHEY and SVGAGI. Trimming took 1 base from V and 4 from J, leaving 8 bases between them. CDR3 length: 15 residues. The CDR3 DNA follows: TGTGCCAGCAGTTACTATAGCTTGGGGGCCAACGTCCTGACTTTC. It codes for CASSYYSLGANVLTF.

This rearrangement joins TRBV7-9 to TRBJ2-3, with 11 bases matching TRBD2. CDR3 size: 15 residues. The junction had 3 bases not matched to a gene; V was cut back by 5 bases and J by 2 bases. In germline, CDR1 is SEHNR, CDR2 FQNEAQ (reference sequence). CDR3 amino acids: CASSPGLAATDTQYF. In DNA, the CDR3 is TGTGCCAGCAGCCCGGGACTAGCGGCCACAGATACGCAGTATTTT.

V and J are TRBV29-1 and TRBJ2-5; weak D call: TRBD1 (5 bases). In germline, CDR1 is SQVTM, CDR2 ANQGSEA. Between the trimmed V and J ends, which lost 3 bases and 3 bases, there was a span of 8 bases. The CDR3 is made up of 12 amino acids. CDR3 DNA: TGCAGCGTTGAGGACACCGAAGAGACCCAGTACTTC. Its protein product is CSVEDTEETQYF.

The chain combines TRBV7-2 with TRBJ2-1; D unclear. Germline CDR1 reads SGHTA; CDR2 reads FQGNSA. Trimming shortened V by 1 base and J by 0 bases, and 7 bases separated the two germline ends. This CDR3 has 15 residues. The CDR3 DNA reads as TGTGCCAGCAGCTTAGGCATGAGCTCCTACAATGAGCAGTTCTTC. This encodes CASSLGMSSYNEQFF.

This rearrangement joins TRBV27 to TRBJ2-1; 7 bases match TRBD2. Trimming at V came to 7 bases and at J to 4 bases, leaving 4 bases not matched to a gene. Germline CDR1 MNHEY, CDR2 SMNVEV (reference sequence). The CDR3 has 13 amino acids. The CDR3 sequence is CASTAGPYNEQFF. The CDR3 DNA is TGTGCCAGCACAGCGGGGCCGTACAATGAGCAGTTCTTC.

The chain joins TRBV18 to TRBJ2-7; 9 nucleotides align to TRBD2. Germline CDR1 reads KGHSH; CDR2 reads LQKENI. The CDR3 sequence is 15 residues long. The junction had 8 bases not matched to a gene; V was cut back by 1 base and J by 7 bases. The chain's CDR3 is CASSPRRGGGEEQYF. CDR3 in DNA: TGTGCCAGCTCACCACGGCGGGGGGGCGGGGAAGAGCAGTACTTC.